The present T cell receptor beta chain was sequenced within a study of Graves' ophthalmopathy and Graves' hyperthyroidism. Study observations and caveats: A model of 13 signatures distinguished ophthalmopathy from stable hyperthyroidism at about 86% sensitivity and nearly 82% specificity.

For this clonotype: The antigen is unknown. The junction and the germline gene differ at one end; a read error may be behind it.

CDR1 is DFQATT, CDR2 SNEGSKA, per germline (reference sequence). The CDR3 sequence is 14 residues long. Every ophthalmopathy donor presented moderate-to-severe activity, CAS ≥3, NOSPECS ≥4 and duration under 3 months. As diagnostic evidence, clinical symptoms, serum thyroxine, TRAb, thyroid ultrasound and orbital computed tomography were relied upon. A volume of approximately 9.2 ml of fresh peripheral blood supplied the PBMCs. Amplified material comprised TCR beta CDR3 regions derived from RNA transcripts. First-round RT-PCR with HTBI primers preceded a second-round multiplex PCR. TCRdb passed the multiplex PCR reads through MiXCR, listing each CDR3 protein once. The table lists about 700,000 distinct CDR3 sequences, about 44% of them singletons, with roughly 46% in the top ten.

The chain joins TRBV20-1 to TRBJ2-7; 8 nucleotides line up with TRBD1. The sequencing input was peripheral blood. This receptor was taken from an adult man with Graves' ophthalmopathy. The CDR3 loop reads CSATEQGVASEQYF. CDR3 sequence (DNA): TGCAGCGCTACCGAACAGGGGGTGGCGAGTGAGCAGTACTTC.